These 10 T cell receptor beta chains came from one sample sequenced in a study of T cell responses to AZD1222 COVID-19 vaccine. Sequenced by immunoSEQ multiplex PCR; TCRdb stores in-frame clones only, minus some. This sample yields around 180,000 clones, of which about 91% are seen a single time; approximately 0.5% belongs to the top ten. Sequences were derived from peripheral blood, sampled on day 0 of AZD1222 vaccination. The receptors were sampled from an adult in good health.

V is TRBV10-2 and J is TRBJ2-2; 10 bases fit TRBD2. The V gene end was trimmed by 7 bases and the J gene end by 5 bases; junction bases not matched to a gene: 7. Germline values: CDR1 WSHSY, CDR2 SAAADI. The CDR3 is made up of 15 amino acids. CDR3 loop: CASTRTSGGTGELFF. The CDR3 coding sequence is TGCGCCAGCACCCGGACTAGCGGTGGGACCGGGGAGCTGTTTTTT.

This chain connects TRBV5-4 to TRBJ2-7; 8 positions match TRBD2. The CDR3 spans 13 residues. V was pared by 4 bases and J by 5 bases, with 5 bases of the junction left unmatched. The germline CDR1 and CDR2 sequences are SGHNT and YYREEE (reference sequence). CDR3: CASSPGGAHEQYF. The CDR3 region has the DNA TGTGCCAGCAGCCCCGGGGGGGCCCACGAGCAGTACTTC. Full variable domain (remainder filled in from reference TRBV5-4 and TRBJ2-7): ETGVTQSPTHLIKTRGQQVTLRCSSQSGHNTVSWYQQALGQGPQFIFQYYREEENGRGNFPPRFSGLQFPNYSSELNVNALELDDSALYLCASSPGGAHEQYFGPGTRLTVT.

The chain links TRBV28 to TRBJ2-7; 10 bases agree with TRBD2. Germline lookup yields CDR1 MDHEN and CDR2 SYDVKM. The V and J ends lost 1 base and 6 bases, in that order; junction bases with no gene match: 6. The CDR3 sequence is 15 residues long. The CDR3 DNA sequence: TGTGCCAGCAGTTTATTAGCGGGAGGAGGGGCCGAGCAGTACTTC. Translating it yields CASSLLAGGGAEQYF.

The chain joins TRBV28 to TRBJ2-1; D gene ambiguous. The V and J ends lost 7 bases and 6 bases respectively, with 25 bases between them. The CDR3 is made up of 17 amino acids. Germline CDR1 is MDHEN and CDR2 is SYDVKM. The CDR3, as DNA: TGTGCCAGCACCAATTCCTACCTGGCCTCCCCAGCCAATGAGCAGTTCTTC. Translation: CASTNSYLASPANEQFF.

V usage is TRBV2 and J usage is TRBJ2-3, with 14 nucleotides matching TRBD2. This CDR3 is 16 amino acids long. The germline gives CDR1 SNHLY, CDR2 FYNNEI. Trimming took 6 bases from V and 3 from J; bases not matched to a gene: 5. In DNA, the CDR3 is TGTGCCAGCAGCCGACTAGCGGGAGGGCGAACAGATACGCAGTATTTT. As protein: CASSRLAGGRTDTQYF.

This chain uses TRBV29-1 with TRBJ1-1; no definite D call. V gave up 0 bases and J gave up 9 bases, with 17 bases separating them. Germline assignment: CDR1 SQVTM and CDR2 ANQGSEA. The CDR3 is 14 amino acids. CDR3 sequence: CSVEDPRAGWKAFF. The CDR3 coding sequence is TGCAGCGTTGAAGATCCGCGGGCGGGGTGGAAAGCTTTCTTT.

This chain links TRBV19 with TRBJ2-3, with D tentatively TRBD2 (7 bases). The CDR3 is 15 residues long. The V end was cut by 1 base, the J end by 3 bases, with 11 bases between. Germline CDR1 reads LNHDA; CDR2 reads SQIVND (reference sequence). CDR3 sequence reads: CASSIGGGPTDTQYF. In DNA, the CDR3 is TGTGCCAGTAGTATAGGGGGGGGGCCAACAGATACGCAGTATTTT.

This clone has only one observation. This chain uses TRBV7-8 with TRBJ2-3; 7 bases match TRBD2. The length of the CDR3 is 16 residues. CDR1 is SGHVS and CDR2 is FQNEAQ in the germline V gene. V shed 0 bases, J shed 2 bases, and the junction held 5 bases outside the gene matches. CDR3 in DNA: TGTGCCAGCAGCTTAGCTGCTAGCGGATACACAGATACGCAGTATTTT. This gives the protein CASSLAASGYTDTQYF.

The chain carries TRBV19 and TRBJ2-6; D is ambiguous. The CDR3 covers 15 residues. Germline V gene lookup returns CDR1 LNHDA and CDR2 SQIVND (reference sequence). V shed 5 bases and J shed 2 bases, with 10 bases lying between them. CDR3 loop: CASSLPLTGANVLTF. The CDR3 bases are TGTGCCAGTAGTCTTCCATTAACTGGGGCCAACGTCCTGACTTTC.

The chain carries TRBV9 and TRBJ2-7; D might be TRBD2 (5 bases). V gave up 3 bases and J gave up 7 bases, with 14 bases separating them. The germline CDR1 and CDR2 sequences are SGDLS and YYNGEE. The CDR3 extends over 13 amino acids. The CDR3 region has the DNA TGTGCCAGCAGCGCCTCGGGATTGGGGGAGCAGTACTTC. Protein product: CASSASGLGEQYF.